Shown below are 32 T cell receptor beta chains from a single sample sequenced in a study of cytomegalovirus exposure and HLA in healthy donors. 13 Jbeta primers and 60 Vbeta primers were used for the PCR. Sequenced by immunoSEQ multiplex PCR; TCRdb stores in-frame clones only, minus some. The table has around 130,000 clones, over 70% seen once. Sequenced material: PBMCs. The receptors were sampled from a young woman in good health and CMV-seronegative.

The chain recombines TRBV15 with TRBJ1-2; D unresolved. Germline V gene lookup returns CDR1 LNHNV and CDR2 YYDKDF (reference sequence). The CDR3 covers 13 residues. V lost 3 bases, J lost 2 bases, and 7 bases lay in between. For the CDR3, the DNA is TGTGCCACCAGCAGCGGTGTAAACTATGGCTACACCTTC. Its translation: CATSSGVNYGYTF.

The CDR3 region has the DNA TGTGCCAGCAGTAAGCGTCTGCACTCCTACAATGAGCAGTTCTTC. Translated: CASSKRLHSYNEQFF. This chain links TRBV2 with TRBJ2-1; D not certain. This CDR3 is 15 amino acids long. V was pared by 5 bases and J by 0 bases, with 11 bases between. CDR1 SNHLY and CDR2 FYNNEI come from the germline V gene.

The V gene is TRBV19, the J gene TRBJ1-1, with a tentative D call TRBD1 (6 bases). V was clipped by 1 base and J by 2 bases, with 17 bases between them. Looked up from germline, CDR1 is LNHDA and CDR2 is SQIVND (reference sequence). This CDR3 comprises 17 residues. This CDR3 is CASSIGGRGGINTEAFF. DNA of the CDR3: TGTGCCAGTAGTATAGGAGGTCGGGGGGGCATCAACACTGAAGCTTTCTTT.

Only a few counts were recorded for this clone. This chain uses TRBV7-9 with TRBJ1-2, with D unresolved. Trimming stripped 5 bases from V and 3 bases from J, with 10 bases between. The CDR3 loop spans 13 amino acids. Germline CDR1 SEHNR, CDR2 FQNEAQ (reference sequence). CDR3 loop: CASSHDTYYGYTF. CDR3 bases: TGTGCCAGCAGCCACGACACATACTATGGCTACACCTTC.

J is TRBJ2-2 and V is TRBV4-2, with D perhaps matching TRBD2 (6 bases). This CDR3 contains 20 residues. The V and J ends lost 0 bases and 4 bases respectively, with 24 bases between them. The germline V gene encodes CDR1 LGHNA and CDR2 YNFKEQ. This CDR3 reads CASSQDHKAGSLGSTGELFF. DNA for the CDR3: TGTGCCAGCAGCCAAGATCACAAGGCGGGATCTCTCGGGAGCACCGGGGAGCTGTTTTTT.

This rearrangement joins TRBV30 to TRBJ2-1, with D possibly being TRBD2 (7 bases). CDR3 size: 16 residues. V was cut by 0 bases and J by 4 bases, with 16 bases left in between. Germline CDR1 GTSNPN, CDR2 SVGIG (reference sequence). Here the CDR3 DNA reads TGTGCCTGGAGTGTACTAGGGGGAGGGAATTACAATGAGCAGTTCTTC. As protein: CAWSVLGGGNYNEQFF.

Only a few counts were recorded for this clone. The chain links TRBV7-9 to TRBJ1-1, with D hard to call. The germline V and J ends were trimmed by 5 bases and 8 bases, with 12 bases remaining between them. The V gene's germline CDR1 is SEHNR and CDR2 FQNEAQ (reference sequence). The CDR3 consists of 12 residues. The CDR3 region has the DNA TGTGCCAGCAGCCCGCCTAACGTCGAAGCTTTCTTT. Translation: CASSPPNVEAFF.

This clone has a handful of counts. This chain joins TRBV30 and TRBJ1-3, with D unclear. This CDR3 spans 14 amino acids. V lost 0 bases to trimming and J lost 5 bases, with 11 bases between them. Germline CDR1 and CDR2: GTSNPN and SVGIG (reference sequence). The CDR3 loop reads CAWSVLAGRNTIYF. DNA of the CDR3: TGTGCCTGGAGTGTACTGGCGGGCAGAAACACCATATATTTT. The complete variable domain, with remaining parts taken from reference TRBV30 and TRBJ1-3, reads SQTIHQWPATLVQPVGSPLSLECTVEGTSNPNLYWYRQAAGRGLQLLFYSVGIGQISSEVPQNLSASRPQDRQFILSSKKLLLSDSGFYLCAWSVLAGRNTIYFGEGSWLTVV.

The chain carries TRBV27 and TRBJ2-1, with TRBD2 identical over 11 bases. Germline-derived CDR1 and CDR2 are MNHEY and SMNVEV (reference sequence). V lost 2 bases, J lost 6 bases, and 3 bases stayed unmatched. This CDR3 is built from 15 residues. The CDR3 DNA follows: TGTGCCAGCAGTTTAGGGCTAGCGGGGGGCAATGAGCAGTTCTTC. It specifies CASSLGLAGGNEQFF.

The V call is TRBV7-9, the J call TRBJ2-1; the match to TRBD2 covers 8 bases. The CDR3 totals 14 residues. V was clipped by 6 bases and J by 8 bases; unmatched bases: 9. From germline, CDR1 is SEHNR and CDR2 FQNEAQ (reference sequence). Here the CDR3 reads CASSTGGAMDEQFF. In DNA form, the CDR3 reads TGTGCCAGCAGTACGGGAGGGGCAATGGATGAGCAGTTCTTC.

This CDR3 reads CASSLVPGQGISAGAFF. The CDR3, as DNA: TGTGCCAGCAGCTTAGTCCCGGGACAGGGTATCTCAGCGGGCGCTTTCTTT. The genes are TRBV7-9 and TRBJ1-1; 9 nucleotides line up with TRBD1. The CDR3 is made up of 17 amino acids. The germline gives CDR1 SEHNR, CDR2 FQNEAQ (reference sequence). V lost 1 base to trimming and J lost 11 bases; unmatched junction nucleotides: 17.

This chain connects TRBV30 to TRBJ2-2, with 16 positions matching TRBD2. Per the germline V gene, CDR1 is GTSNPN and CDR2 is SVGIG (reference sequence). Trimming took 5 bases from V and 5 from J; bases not matched to a gene: 11. This CDR3 has 18 amino acids. The CDR3 nucleotides are TGTGCCTGGTTCGGGACTAGCGGGAGGGAGGGGCGGACCGGGGAGCTGTTTTTT. Translation: CAWFGTSGREGRTGELFF.

The chain combines TRBV6-5 with TRBJ1-5; TRBD1 is a possible D gene (5 bases). This CDR3 contains 13 residues. Looked up from germline, CDR1 is MNHEY and CDR2 is SVGAGI. V lost 8 bases, J lost 5 bases, and 13 bases lay in between. This CDR3 is CASGKDRDQPQHF. CDR3 DNA sequence: TGTGCCAGCGGTAAAGACAGAGATCAGCCCCAGCATTTT.

This sequence joins TRBV21-1 and TRBJ2-7; no DNA check was done on the table's D call, TRBD2. TRBV21-1 is assigned pseudogene status. This CDR3 is 15 amino acids long. The CDR3 loop reads CASSKVRRGGPKQYF. The CDR3 nucleotides are TGTGCCAGCAGCAAAGTAAGGCGGGGAGGGCCGAAGCAGTACTTC.

The chain combines TRBV29-1 with TRBJ2-1; TRBD2 aligns across 7 bases. V was clipped by 4 bases and J by 5 bases; unmatched bases: 11. CDR1 is SQVTM and CDR2 is ANQGSEA in the germline V gene. This CDR3 contains 15 residues. The CDR3 reads CSVGPRLALHNEQFF. The CDR3 region has the DNA TGCAGCGTTGGCCCGCGACTAGCCCTCCACAATGAGCAGTTCTTC.

The chain carries TRBV5-1 and TRBJ2-7, with TRBD2 matching 7 bases. V shed 0 bases, J shed 3 bases, and the junction held 3 bases outside the gene matches. This CDR3 is 14 amino acids long. CDR1 SGHRS and CDR2 YFSETQ come from the germline V gene. CDR3 bases: TGCGCCAGCAGCTTGGTTAGGGAGGGCTACGAGCAGTACTTC. It yields the protein CASSLVREGYEQYF.

A single count supports this clone. The CDR3 DNA reads as TGTGCCAGTAGTCCGGGACTTCCTCCTAGAGAGCAGTACTTC. It translates to CASSPGLPPREQYF. V usage is TRBV19 and J usage is TRBJ2-7; tentative D call: TRBD2 (6 bases). Trimming left V 5 bases short and J 7 bases short, with 18 bases between. From germline, CDR1 is LNHDA and CDR2 SQIVND (reference sequence). This CDR3 is built from 14 residues.

This clone was seen a handful of times. This sequence joins TRBV29-1 and TRBJ2-1, with TRBD1 as a possible D gene (6 bases). The CDR3 has 14 residues. The germline V gene has CDR1 SQVTM and CDR2 ANQGSEA. Trimming cost V 7 bases and J 5 bases, with 18 bases left between them. In DNA, the CDR3 is TGCAGCGGTCAAAGCAGGGGCCCCGACAATGAGCAGTTCTTC. Protein sequence: CSGQSRGPDNEQFF.

The V and J genes are TRBV30 and TRBJ2-4; 7 nucleotides match TRBD1. V trimming: 3 bases; J trimming: 7 bases; junction bases outside the gene matches: 3. Per the germline V gene, CDR1 is GTSNPN and CDR2 is SVGIG (reference sequence). The CDR3 loop spans 12 amino acids. The CDR3 protein is CAWSPGGNIQYF. CDR3 bases: TGTGCCTGGAGCCCAGGGGGTAACATTCAGTACTTC.

The chain is built from TRBV6-1 and TRBJ2-7; D may be TRBD2 (6 bases). The length of the CDR3 is 13 residues. Looked up from germline, CDR1 is MNHNS and CDR2 is SASEGT. The CDR3 nucleotides read TGTGCACAACGGCGGGACGGTGCCTACGAGCAGTACTTC. Translated: CAQRRDGAYEQYF.

The chain carries TRBV25-1 and TRBJ1-2; a weak D match, TRBD1 (5 bases). Deletions cut 6 bases from V and 6 bases from J, with 17 bases between. There are 14 residues in the CDR3. Germline V gene lookup returns CDR1 MGHDK and CDR2 SYGVNS. In nucleotides, the CDR3 is TGTGCCAGCAGCAAGGAAGGGACTCACGATGGCTACACCTTC. It encodes CASSKEGTHDGYTF.

This rearrangement joins TRBV2 to TRBJ1-1, with TRBD1 identical over 11 bases. This CDR3 is 15 amino acids long. The ends lost 7 bases at V and 6 bases at J; junction bases unmatched: 10. CDR1 and CDR2 (germline): SNHLY, FYNNEI. The CDR3 coding sequence is TGTGCCAGCACGAAGGACAGGGGGCAGACGGCTGAAGCTTTCTTT. Translating it yields CASTKDRGQTAEAFF.

V is TRBV5-1 and J is TRBJ2-4; 9 nucleotides align to TRBD1. After removal of 4 bases from V and 5 bases from J, the junction contained 7 bases not matched to a gene. Germline loops: CDR1 SGHRS, CDR2 YFSETQ. The CDR3 sequence is 15 residues long. The CDR3 loop is CASSRQTGGENIQYF. CDR3 DNA: TGCGCCAGCAGCCGTCAGACAGGGGGTGAAAACATTCAGTACTTC.

The chain uses TRBV27 and TRBJ2-7; a weak D match, TRBD2 (7 bases). The CDR3 is 13 residues long. Germline V gene data show CDR1 as MNHEY and CDR2 as SMNVEV (reference sequence). V was cut by 2 bases and J by 7 bases, with 12 bases left in between. The CDR3 nucleotides read TGTGCCAGCAGTTTAGGCGGGGGCGGGGAGCAGTACTTC. This codes for CASSLGGGGEQYF.

V gene TRBV18 combines with J gene TRBJ2-7; 9 nucleotides line up with TRBD1. V dropped 5 bases and J dropped 6; count of bases not matched to a gene: 23. The CDR3 runs 19 residues. Germline-derived CDR1 and CDR2 are KGHSH and LQKENI. The chain's CDR3 is CASSSGTGLLSGVPFEQYF. The CDR3 DNA follows: TGTGCCAGCTCATCCGGGACAGGGCTTTTGTCGGGAGTTCCGTTCGAGCAGTACTTC.

The chain carries TRBV2 and TRBJ2-2, with TRBD2 matching 8 bases. V lost 7 bases, J lost 2 bases, and 3 bases stayed unmatched. CDR3 size: 14 residues. Germline V gives CDR1 SNHLY, CDR2 FYNNEI. CDR3 coding DNA: TGTGCCAGCAACGGGAGGGTAAACACCGGGGAGCTGTTTTTT. Protein product: CASNGRVNTGELFF. Combining the CDR3 with reference TRBV2 and TRBJ2-2 gives the whole variable domain EPEVTQTPSHQVTQMGQEVILRCVPISNHLYFYWYRQILGQKVEFLVSFYNNEISEKSEIFDDQFSVERPDGSNFTLKIRSTKLEDSAMYFCASNGRVNTGELFFGEGSRLTVL.

This clone was picked up one time. The chain couples TRBV27 to TRBJ1-2, with TRBD1 matching over 8 bases. The V and J ends lost 2 bases and 2 bases, in that order; junction bases with no gene match: 4. The length of the CDR3 is 15 residues. The germline V gene has CDR1 MNHEY and CDR2 SMNVEV (reference sequence). The CDR3 protein is CASSLSWDRNYGYTF. CDR3 DNA sequence: TGTGCCAGCAGTTTAAGTTGGGACAGGAACTATGGCTACACCTTC.

The genes are TRBV18 and TRBJ2-3; 12 nucleotides match TRBD2. CDR1 is KGHSH and CDR2 is LQKENI in the germline V gene. The CDR3 loop spans 17 amino acids. J lost 4 bases, V lost 5 bases, and 10 bases had no gene match. CDR3 nucleotide sequence: TGTGCCAGCTCAGCTCAACTAGCGGGAGGATTTGCAGATACGCAGTATTTT. The encoded protein is CASSAQLAGGFADTQYF.

The chain is built from TRBV5-1 and TRBJ2-7; perhaps TRBD2 as D (6 bases). The CDR3 length is 14 residues. Deletions cut 4 bases from V and 4 bases from J, with 15 bases between. Germline values: CDR1 SGHRS, CDR2 YFSETQ. The CDR3 sequence: CASSPWVGGYEQYF. DNA of the CDR3: TGCGCCAGCAGCCCTTGGGTGGGAGGTTACGAGCAGTACTTC.

This clone is a singleton in its sample. The chain recombines TRBV7-9 with TRBJ1-2; D call uncertain. Germline values: CDR1 SEHNR, CDR2 FQNEAQ (reference sequence). V was clipped by 3 bases and J by 7 bases, with 15 bases between them. This CDR3 has 14 amino acids. The CDR3 nucleotides are TGTGCCAGCAGCTTCCCCCGGGATCTCGGTGGCTACACCTTC. Amino acid sequence: CASSFPRDLGGYTF.

V usage is TRBV30 and J usage is TRBJ2-7, with a weak D call TRBD2 (5 bases). Trimming cost V 3 bases and J 6 bases, with 21 bases left between them. The CDR3 has 15 residues. The V gene's germline CDR1 is GTSNPN and CDR2 SVGIG (reference sequence). The CDR3 loop reads CAWSPLDGPRGEQYF. CDR3 DNA sequence: TGTGCCTGGAGCCCTCTCGACGGGCCCCGGGGCGAGCAGTACTTC.

The rearrangement joins TRBV4-1 to TRBJ2-7, with D tentatively TRBD2 (5 bases). Trimming removed 4 bases from V and 1 base from J, with 17 bases in between. The CDR3 totals 16 residues. The germline V gene has CDR1 MGHRA and CDR2 YSYEKL. The DNA for the CDR3 is TGCGCCAGCAGCCCTTTTCCGTCGGACTTGTCCTACGAGCAGTACTTC. It is translated as CASSPFPSDLSYEQYF.